Listed here are 29 T cell receptor beta chains from one sample, sequenced in a study of a mutant IDH1 vaccine in newly diagnosed glioma. Profiling relied on immunoSEQ multiplex PCR, and the TCRdb table lists in-frame clones only, not all of them. This sample has tens of thousands of clones, with roughly 80% found just once. Time point indicated: baseline, week 1 (first vaccination visit). Treatment denoted: pre-vaccination baseline after standard-of-care therapy. The sequences come from PBMCs, collected from a glioma patient treated with radiotherapy, temozolomide or both. These receptors were obtained from a woman aged 45-65 years with glioma.

This clone was observed a single time. The V gene is TRBV5-4, the J gene TRBJ2-7, with TRBD1 matching 9 bases. This CDR3 contains 16 residues. The V and J ends lost 4 bases and 0 bases, in that order; junction bases with no gene match: 8. CDR1 is SGHNT and CDR2 is YYREEE in the germline V gene (reference sequence). CDR3 amino acids: CASSPETGGISYEQYF. The CDR3 DNA reads TGTGCCAGCAGCCCGGAAACAGGGGGCATCTCCTACGAGCAGTACTTC.

This sequence joins TRBV15 and TRBJ2-2, with D uncertain. CDR1 and CDR2 (germline): LNHNV, YYDKDF (reference sequence). The CDR3 length is 12 residues. Trimming cost V 0 bases and J 13 bases, with 9 bases left between them. CDR3 sequence (DNA): TGTGCCACCAGCAGAGAACTGGGTGGGCTGTTTTTT. Its protein is CATSRELGGLFF.

The gene calls are TRBV27 and TRBJ1-1; a possible D gene is TRBD1 (6 bases). The CDR3 runs 15 residues. V dropped 6 bases and J dropped 2 bases, with 16 bases sitting between them. CDR1 is MNHEY, CDR2 SMNVEV, per germline (reference sequence). For the CDR3, the DNA is TGTGCCAGCAGGCCCCATGGGACAATAAACACTGAAGCTTTCTTT. It specifies CASRPHGTINTEAFF.

This chain links TRBV19 with TRBJ2-3; possibly TRBD2 for D (6 bases). The CDR3 consists of 15 residues. The ends were cut back, 5 bases at V and 4 bases at J, with 16 bases in the middle. Germline V lookup: CDR1 LNHDA, CDR2 SQIVND (reference sequence). This CDR3 reads CASSPPGVTPDTQYF. The CDR3 DNA is TGTGCCAGTAGTCCCCCGGGGGTGACACCAGATACGCAGTATTTT.

This clone was recorded a few times. V is TRBV9 and J is TRBJ1-1; D is possibly TRBD1 (6 bases). Trimming removed 4 bases from V and 1 base from J, with 11 bases in between. Germline V lookup: CDR1 SGDLS, CDR2 YYNGEE. The CDR3 is 14 residues long. CDR3 residues: CASSTLTGNTEAFF. DNA of the CDR3: TGTGCCAGCAGCACCCTGACAGGGAACACTGAAGCTTTCTTT.

This clone is a singleton in its sample. Its ends do not fully match the called genes, so a read error is possible. V and J are TRBV9 and TRBJ2-2; 12 nucleotides agree with TRBD2. Germline CDR1 SGDLS, CDR2 YYNGEE. The CDR3 totals 18 residues. The CDR3 nucleotides read TGTGCCAGCAGCATTAGGGGCCTAGCGGGGGGGAACCCCGGGGAGCTGTTTTTT. Translating gives CASSIRGLAGGNPGELFF.

The chain uses TRBV28 and TRBJ2-7; 11 nucleotides agree with TRBD1. Looked up from germline, CDR1 is MDHEN and CDR2 is SYDVKM. CDR3 length: 18 residues. After removal of 6 bases from V and 2 bases from J, the junction contained 15 bases not matched to a gene. The CDR3 DNA sequence: TGTGCCAGCAGGGGGACAGGGGGAATCAATTCGGCCCCCTACGAGCAGTACTTC. The encoded protein is CASRGTGGINSAPYEQYF.

The chain has TRBV28 and TRBJ1-4, with 8 bases identical to TRBD1. The CDR3 is 15 amino acids. CDR1 is MDHEN, CDR2 SYDVKM, per germline. The V segment lost 4 bases and the J segment 3 bases; nucleotides outside the gene matches: 4. The CDR3 DNA follows: TGTGCCAGCAGTTCCGGGGACAGGTCTAATGAAAAACTGTTTTTT. Translation: CASSSGDRSNEKLFF. The full variable domain, rest sourced from reference TRBV28 and TRBJ1-4, is DVKVTQSSRYLVKRTGEKVFLECVQDMDHENMFWYRQDPGLGLRLIYFSYDVKMKEKGDIPEGYSVSREKKERFSLILESASTNQTSMYLCASSSGDRSNEKLFFGSGTQLSVL.

V gene TRBV2 combines with J gene TRBJ2-1; D remains ambiguous. Trimming took 3 bases from V and 2 from J, leaving 5 bases between them. The CDR3 has 13 amino acids. CDR1 and CDR2 (germline): SNHLY, FYNNEI. The CDR3 is CASSEDAYNEQFF. The DNA for the CDR3 is TGTGCCAGCAGTGAGGACGCCTACAATGAGCAGTTCTTC.

V usage is TRBV19 and J usage is TRBJ1-4, with 8 bases that match TRBD1. Germline V gene lookup returns CDR1 LNHDA and CDR2 SQIVND (reference sequence). This CDR3 spans 16 amino acids. Germline trimming cut 5 bases from V and 5 bases from J; bases unmatched to any gene: 10. CDR3 in amino acids: CASSDRGGMLNEKLFF. Here the CDR3 DNA reads TGTGCCAGTAGTGACAGGGGCGGGATGTTGAATGAAAAACTGTTTTTT.

The V and J genes are TRBV4-1 and TRBJ2-1; 9 bases match TRBD1. Germline loops: CDR1 MGHRA, CDR2 YSYEKL. V was pared by 1 base and J by 7 bases, with 11 bases of the junction left unmatched. This CDR3 comprises 17 residues. The CDR3 sequence: CASSQAAFGTGKNEQFF. The CDR3 DNA follows: TGCGCCAGCAGCCAAGCCGCGTTTGGGACAGGGAAGAATGAGCAGTTCTTC.

The chain uses TRBV10-3 and TRBJ1-1, with a weak D call TRBD1 (6 bases). Between the trimmed V and J ends, which lost 6 bases and 4 bases, there was a span of 18 bases. The length of the CDR3 is 15 residues. Per germline, CDR1 ENHRY and CDR2 SYGVKD. The CDR3 sequence is CAIRTSGGLGTEAFF. The CDR3 DNA follows: TGTGCCATCAGGACCTCTGGGGGCTTAGGCACTGAAGCTTTCTTT.

The chain has TRBV19 and TRBJ1-1; D remains unclear. CDR3 length equals 11 residues. The germline V gene encodes CDR1 LNHDA and CDR2 SQIVND (reference sequence). The V and J ends lost 1 base and 9 bases respectively, with 6 bases between them. The CDR3 protein is CASSIAGKAFF. In DNA form, the CDR3 reads TGTGCCAGTAGTATAGCCGGGAAAGCTTTCTTT.

This chain joins TRBV5-1 and TRBJ1-3, with 10 bases fitting TRBD1. Trimming took 2 bases from V and 6 from J; bases not matched to a gene: 2. The CDR3 has 14 amino acids. CDR1 is SGHRS, CDR2 YFSETQ, per germline. CDR3 nucleotide sequence: TGCGCCAGCAGCTTCGACAGGGGGCAAAACACCATATATTTT. The encoded protein is CASSFDRGQNTIYF. Full variable domain (rest looked up from reference TRBV5-1 and TRBJ1-3): KAGVTQTPRYLIKTRGQQVTLSCSPISGHRSVSWYQQTPGQGLQFLFEYFSETQRNKGNFPGRFSGRQFSNSRSEMNVSTLELGDSALYLCASSFDRGQNTIYFGEGSWLTVV.

The count of this clone is one. This rearrangement joins TRBV25-1 to TRBJ1-1; unclear D gene. The V gene's germline CDR1 is MGHDK and CDR2 SYGVNS. The CDR3 runs 13 residues. V was pared by 1 base and J by 2 bases, with 5 bases between. CDR3 loop: CASSELGNTEAFF. The DNA for the CDR3 is TGTGCCAGCAGTGAATTGGGAAACACTGAAGCTTTCTTT. Full variable domain (missing parts from reference TRBV25-1 and TRBJ1-1): EADIYQTPRYLVIGTGKKITLECSQTMGHDKMYWYQQDPGMELHLIHYSYGVNSTEKGDLSSESTVSRIRTEHFPLTLESARPSHTSQYLCASSELGNTEAFFGQGTRLTVV.

The CDR3 DNA follows: TGTGCCAGCAGGGCGAGGCTAGCGGTGTTGGGAGAGACCCAGTACTTC. Amino acid sequence: CASRARLAVLGETQYF. The chain has TRBV5-5 and TRBJ2-5; 7 nucleotides match TRBD2. Germline V gene sequence: CDR1 SGHKS, CDR2 YYEKEE (reference sequence). CDR3 length: 16 residues. V shed 5 bases, J shed 4 bases, and the junction held 14 bases outside the gene matches. The full variable domain, completed using reference TRBV5-5 and TRBJ2-5, is DAGVTQSPTHLIKTRGQQVTLRCSPISGHKSVSWYQQVLGQGPQFIFQYYEKEERGRGNFPDRFSARQFPNYSSELNVNALLLGDSALYLCASRARLAVLGETQYFGPGTRLLVL.

This chain uses TRBV29-1 with TRBJ2-5; 7 nucleotides line up with TRBD1. V lost 1 base and J lost 5; bases outside the gene matches: 4. Germline-derived CDR1 and CDR2 are SQVTM and ANQGSEA. The CDR3 extends over 13 amino acids. The CDR3 DNA reads as TGCAGCGTTGAAGGACAGGGTGGGGAGACCCAGTACTTC. Translation: CSVEGQGGETQYF.

The chain couples TRBV5-6 to TRBJ1-6, with TRBD1 identical over 8 bases. V was clipped by 4 bases and J by 5 bases; unmatched bases: 5. The CDR3 runs 15 residues. Germline CDR1 is SGHDT and CDR2 is YYEEEE. This CDR3 reads CASSRSDRDNSPLHF. CDR3 DNA sequence: TGTGCCAGCAGCCGATCGGACAGGGATAATTCACCCCTCCACTTT. The entire variable domain, with the rest obtained from reference TRBV5-6 and TRBJ1-6, is as follows: DAGVTQSPTHLIKTRGQQVTLRCSPKSGHDTVSWYQQALGQGPQFIFQYYEEEERQRGNFPDRFSGHQFPNYSSELNVNALLLGDSALYLCASSRSDRDNSPLHFGNGTRLTVT.

This chain connects TRBV5-8 to TRBJ2-6; tentative D call: TRBD2 (5 bases). CDR1 SGHTS and CDR2 YDEGEE come from the germline V gene. The CDR3 spans 15 residues. V lost 3 bases, J lost 3 bases, and 10 bases lay in between. The CDR3 spells CASSSWAGGANVLTF. As DNA, the CDR3 is TGTGCCAGCAGCTCGTGGGCGGGTGGGGCCAACGTCCTGACTTTC.

In its sample, this clone was seen a few times. The V call is TRBV4-1, the J call TRBJ1-1; TRBD1 matches 10 bases. CDR1 MGHRA and CDR2 YSYEKL come from the germline V gene. Losses at the gene ends were 3 bases for V and 7 bases for J; bases not matched to a gene: 11. This CDR3 comprises 16 residues. The CDR3: CASSHPGTGALGEAFF. The CDR3 DNA sequence: TGCGCCAGCAGCCACCCCGGGACAGGGGCCTTAGGTGAAGCTTTCTTT.

The chain combines TRBV10-3 with TRBJ1-4; D is ambiguous. This CDR3 is 13 amino acids long. Germline CDR1 is ENHRY and CDR2 is SYGVKD. Trimming stripped 3 bases from V and 5 bases from J, with 7 bases between. CDR3 DNA sequence: TGTGCCATCAGTGAAAAGGACAATGAAAAACTGTTTTTT. Translation gives CAISEKDNEKLFF.

This clone came up a few times. The rearrangement links TRBV10-3 to TRBJ1-1, with a tentative D call TRBD1 (6 bases). The CDR3 has 15 residues. Trimming took off 6 bases at V and 1 base at J, with 15 bases between the two ends. The germline V gene has CDR1 ENHRY and CDR2 SYGVKD. The CDR3 region has the DNA TGTGCCATCAGGGGAGAAAAACAGGGGAACACTGAAGCTTTCTTT. It specifies CAIRGEKQGNTEAFF.

V usage is TRBV4-2 and J usage is TRBJ2-7, with TRBD2 matching 7 bases. CDR1 is LGHNA, CDR2 YNFKEQ, per germline. Trimming removed 0 bases from V and 0 bases from J; junction bases left unmatched: 2. The CDR3 spans 15 residues. CDR3 nucleotide sequence: TGTGCCAGCAGCCAAGACGTAGCGGGCTCCTACGAGCAGTACTTC. Translating it yields CASSQDVAGSYEQYF.

The chain uses TRBV14 and TRBJ1-1, with D perhaps TRBD1 (5 bases). Germline loops: CDR1 SGHDN, CDR2 FVKESK. V was pared by 4 bases and J by 0 bases, with 9 bases between. The CDR3 is made up of 14 amino acids. The CDR3 reads CASSPQALNTEAFF. The CDR3 DNA follows: TGTGCCAGCAGCCCACAGGCATTGAACACTGAAGCTTTCTTT.

The J gene is TRBJ2-4, the V gene TRBV5-6; TRBD1 matches at 7 bases. The CDR3 is made up of 16 amino acids. The V gene's germline CDR1 is SGHDT and CDR2 YYEEEE. The junction had 7 bases not matched to a gene; V was cut back by 3 bases and J by 1 base. The CDR3 DNA follows: TGTGCCAGCAGCTACTACAGGGGCTCGGCCAAAAACATTCAGTACTTC. Its translation: CASSYYRGSAKNIQYF.

A few counts support this clone. The chain uses TRBV6-1 and TRBJ1-2, with 10 bases aligning to TRBD1. Germline CDR1 reads MNHNS; CDR2 reads SASEGT. The length of the CDR3 is 15 residues. The J segment lost 3 bases and the V segment lost 8 bases, leaving 9 bases of the junction unmatched. The CDR3 region is CASLTGGLGDYGYTF. CDR3 coding DNA: TGTGCCAGCTTGACAGGGGGCCTAGGGGACTATGGCTACACCTTC.

This chain joins TRBV5-6 and TRBJ2-2; D may be TRBD2 (7 bases). Trimming removed 4 bases at V and 7 bases at J, with 17 bases between. Germline CDR1 reads SGHDT; CDR2 reads YYEEEE. The CDR3 runs to 15 residues. CDR3 residues: CASSRDTGGDGELFF. The CDR3 nucleotides are TGTGCCAGCAGCCGGGACACGGGGGGAGACGGGGAGCTGTTTTTT.

Of note for this clone: This is likely a read error, given that the CDR3 carries no conserved phenylalanine or tryptophan at its end. The chain is built from TRBV4-1 and TRBJ2-7; TRBD2 aligns across 15 bases. Trimming cost V 0 bases and J 3 bases; bases outside gene matches: 3. CDR1 is MGHRA and CDR2 is YSYEKL in the germline V gene. CDR3 length: 17 residues. The CDR3 coding sequence is TGCGCCAGCAGCCAAGAGGGGACTAGCGGGAGGTTCTACGAGCAGTACCTC. It encodes CASSQEGTSGRFYEQYL.

This clone was picked up a small number of times. This chain uses TRBV2 with TRBJ2-3; D may be TRBD1 (5 bases). The germline gives CDR1 SNHLY, CDR2 FYNNEI. The CDR3 consists of 14 residues. V was cut by 4 bases and J by 2 bases, with 10 bases left in between. This CDR3 is CASSAQEFTDTQYF. CDR3 in DNA: TGTGCCAGCAGTGCACAGGAATTCACAGATACGCAGTATTTT.